The 7 T cell receptor beta chains below were found in one sample sequenced in a study of T cells in Graves' hyperthyroidism and ophthalmopathy. From RNA transcripts, TCR beta CDR3 regions were amplified. Initially, a first-round RT-PCR of the TCR CDR3 employed the HTBI primer set. TCRdb ran MiXCR on the multiplex PCR reads and lists one entry per CDR3 protein. The sample yields hundreds of thousands of distinct CDR3 sequences, around 13% seen once. Sequencing was performed on blood. The origin of the receptors is a woman aged 18-29 years with Graves' hyperthyroidism.

In this sample, this clonotype turned up many times. The V call is TRBV20-1, the J call TRBJ2-7; D is unresolved. This CDR3 comprises 11 residues. Trimming removed 5 bases at V and 6 bases at J, with 11 bases between. CDR1 DFQATT and CDR2 SNEGSKA come from the germline V gene (reference sequence). The CDR3 is CSAPQPGEQYF. CDR3 nucleotide sequence: TGCAGTGCTCCTCAGCCAGGCGAGCAGTACTTC.

This clonotype has just one count. A much larger clone differs from this one at a single base, so this may be a read error. The J gene is TRBJ2-3, the V gene TRBV28; 9 nucleotides match TRBD1. This CDR3 has 15 amino acids. Germline CDR1 and CDR2: MDHEN and SYDVKM. The chain's CDR3 is CASSLTGGITDMQYF. CDR3 sequence (DNA): TGTGCCAGCAGTTTGACAGGGGGGATAACAGATATGCAGTATTTT.

This clonotype was counted ten times or more. The chain has TRBV12-3 or TRBV12-4 and TRBJ1-5, with 8 bases matching TRBD1. J was trimmed by 4 bases and V by 0 bases; bases with no gene match: 5. The CDR3 has 16 amino acids. The CDR3 here is CASSLAGDRGNQPQHF. The CDR3 coding sequence is TGTGCCAGCAGTTTAGCGGGAGACAGGGGTAATCAGCCCCAGCATTTT.

At least ten counts were recorded for this clonotype. The genes are TRBV6-1 and TRBJ2-7; 16 nucleotides align to TRBD2. The V gene's germline CDR1 is MNHNS and CDR2 SASEGT. The CDR3 runs to 17 residues. V shed 6 bases and J 2 bases; nucleotides not matched to a gene: 7. CDR3 nucleotides: TGTGCCAGCAGCTTCGGGACTAGCGGGAGGGTTACCTACGAGCAGTACTTC. This codes for CASSFGTSGRVTYEQYF.

This chain connects TRBV4-2 to TRBJ1-6; 9 positions agree with TRBD1. This CDR3 region has 15 residues. The trim removed 4 bases at V and 9 bases at J, leaving 7 bases unmatched. CDR1 is LGHNA and CDR2 is YNFKEQ in the germline V gene. For the CDR3, the DNA is TGTGCCAGCAGCCCGGGACAGGGCTTGCGTTCACCCCTCCACTTT. It encodes CASSPGQGLRSPLHF.

In regard to this clonotype: The junction differs from germline at one of its ends, possibly a read error. The gene calls are TRBV11-3 and TRBJ2-1; 8 nucleotides line up with TRBD1. Germline V CDR1 and CDR2: SGHNT, YENEEA. CDR3 length: 16 amino acids. CDR3 nucleotide sequence: TGCGCCAGCAGCCGCGGGGACAGGCCTTCTCACAATGAGCAGTTCTTC. It translates to CASSRGDRPSHNEQFF.

This clonotype has at least ten counts. The chain is built from TRBV28 and TRBJ1-6; D is uncertain. This CDR3 region has 14 residues. Trimming pared 7 bases from V and 7 bases from J, leaving 14 bases between. CDR1 and CDR2 from the germline V gene are MDHEN and SYDVKM. The CDR3 DNA sequence: TGTGCCAGCATGATCTTTGAGGGAAATTCACCCCTCCACTTT. It specifies CASMIFEGNSPLHF. Using reference TRBV28 and TRBJ1-6 for the parts outside the CDR3, the full variable domain is DVKVTQSSRYLVKRTGEKVFLECVQDMDHENMFWYRQDPGLGLRLIYFSYDVKMKEKGDIPEGYSVSREKKERFSLILESASTNQTSMYLCASMIFEGNSPLHFGNGTRLTVT.